This T cell receptor (beta chain) was found in a study of T cell responses to AZD1222 COVID-19 vaccine. For the study at large: Both about-4-week and about-12-week second-dose recipients were combined.

Looked up from germline, CDR1 is LGHNA and CDR2 is YNFKEQ. The V gene end was trimmed by 2 bases and the J gene end by 2 bases; junction bases not matched to a gene: 17. This CDR3 contains 20 residues. Study results and limitations: Donors were mostly white British, more females; clonal diversity possibly underestimated. Nearly half of spike-specific TCRs reportedly go after variant regions that carry no mutations. Elevations in Spike-specific TCR breadth and depth followed administration of two AZD1222 doses.

TCRdb's copy holds only in-frame clones and misses some; the assay was immunoSEQ multiplex PCR. Found here are roughly 180,000 clones, over 75% of them singletons; the top ten hold approximately 2.9%. About this clone itself: The antigen remains unidentified.

The chain couples TRBV4-2 to TRBJ2-3; 9 nucleotides match TRBD2. This sequence was found in an adult in good health. Sequences were derived from peripheral blood, sampled on day 0 of AZD1222 vaccination. CDR3 loop: CASSQRGTRAGGVVTDTQYF. The CDR3 DNA is TGTGCCAGCAGCCAAAGGGGCACAAGAGCGGGGGGCGTGGTCACAGATACGCAGTATTTT.